These T cell receptor beta chains were read from a single sample in a study of cytomegalovirus exposure and HLA in healthy donors. Some clones are missing from TCRdb's copy, which holds only in-frame ones; the method was immunoSEQ multiplex PCR. Of some 190,000 clones in the sample, 60% to 85% were seen once. Input material: PBMCs. The receptors originated from a man aged 18 to 30 in good health and CMV-seronegative. CDR3s include the opening cysteine and the closing phenylalanine or tryptophan. A D gene is named only where the DNA matches it firmly. Where a row states a size, it is once, few, many or the class of an expanded clone; other rows omit it.

d_gene | j_gene | v_gene | abundance | CDR3nt | CDR3aa
TRBD2 | TRBJ2-1 | TRBV10-1 | . | TGCGCCAGCAGGACCGGGACTAGCGGGGGAAATGAGCAGTTCTTC | CASRTGTSGGNEQFF
TRBD1 | TRBJ1-2 | TRBV4-1 | . | TGCGCCAGCAGCCCCCGTCAGGACAGGGGTAAATATAACTATGGCTACACCTTC | CASSPRQDRGKYNYGYTF
. | TRBJ1-4 | TRBV29-1 | . | TGCAGCGTTCGGGGGACCCTCGGGGAAAAACTGTTTTTT | CSVRGTLGEKLFF
. | TRBJ2-5 | TRBV28 | . | TGTGCCAGCAGTCCCGACAGATACCAAGAGACCCAGTACTTC | CASSPDRYQETQYF
TRBD1 | TRBJ2-2 | TRBV14 | . | TGTGCCAGCAGCCGAAAGACAGGGGGCGACACCGGGGAGCTGTTTTTT | CASSRKTGGDTGELFF
TRBD2 | TRBJ2-1 | TRBV19 | . | TGTGCCAGTAGTACCCGGACTAGCGGGGTCAGCTCCTACAATGAGCAGTTCTTC | CASSTRTSGVSSYNEQFF
. | TRBJ2-7 | TRBV15 | . | TGTGCCACCAGCTGGGGAGGACGGGAGCAGTACTTC | CATSWGGREQYF
. | TRBJ1-1 | TRBV18 | . | TGTGCCAGCTCACCCGGAGGAGAAGCTTTCTTT | CASSPGGEAFF
. | TRBJ1-3 | TRBV5-4 | . | TGTGCCAGCAGCTTCGATTCAGGCTCTGGAAACACCATATATTTT | CASSFDSGSGNTIYF
. | TRBJ1-1 | TRBV6-6 | once | TGTGCCAGCGAGGGAACACGCCAAGAAGCTTTCTTT | CASEGTRQEAFF
. | TRBJ1-1 | TRBV27 | . | TGTGCCAGCAGCACTCTGGGGAGGGGCACTGAAGCTTTCTTT | CASSTLGRGTEAFF
. | TRBJ1-2 | TRBV10-2 | few | TGCGCCAGCAGTTCGGGGGGTTTGGGGACCTTC | CASSSGGLGTF
TRBD1 | TRBJ1-1 | TRBV2 | . | TGTGCCAGCAGTGGGGACAGGAGTGCTGAAGCTTTCTTT | CASSGDRSAEAFF
. | TRBJ1-2 | TRBV20-1 | . | TGCAGTGCTAGCATCGCGGGTGGCTACACCTTC | CSASIAGGYTF